The 24 T cell receptor beta chains presented below share a single source sample, sequenced in a study of blood T cell repertoires in COVID-19. Clones were sequenced by immunoSEQ multiplex PCR, and TCRdb holds only the in-frame ones, with some missing. The table shows fewer than 60,000 clones, with approximately 80% occurring only once. Sequencing was done on a sample of peripheral blood. Receptor source: a man aged 65 to 85 with active COVID-19.

In this sample, this clone turned up once. The chain is built from TRBV7-8 and TRBJ1-5; 7 bases match TRBD1. Germline V gene data show CDR1 as SGHVS and CDR2 as FQNEAQ. V lost 3 bases to trimming and J lost 0 bases; unmatched junction nucleotides: 2. The CDR3 is 15 residues long. The CDR3 DNA is TGTGCCAGCAGCTTCGGGACAGCTAGCAATCAGCCCCAGCATTTT. Encoded protein: CASSFGTASNQPQHF.

A single count supports this clone. The CDR3 spells CASRSLPGMNTEAFF. CDR3 DNA: TGTGCCAGCAGGTCTTTACCGGGGATGAACACTGAAGCTTTCTTT. The chain has TRBV5-4 and TRBJ1-1; unclear D gene. Germline lookup yields CDR1 SGHNT and CDR2 YYREEE (reference sequence). This CDR3 spans 15 amino acids. The V and J ends lost 5 bases and 0 bases respectively, with 14 bases between them.

The genes are TRBV3-1 (or the pseudogene TRBV3-2) and TRBJ1-2; 9 bases are a match to TRBD1. Germline lookup yields CDR1 LGHDT and CDR2 YNNKEL (reference sequence). The trim removed 5 bases at V and 3 bases at J, leaving 10 bases unmatched. The CDR3 consists of 16 residues. The CDR3 region is CASSGAGDRVHYGYTF. The CDR3 nucleotides are TGTGCCAGCAGCGGAGCGGGGGACAGGGTCCACTATGGCTACACCTTC.

The chain has TRBV7-8 and TRBJ2-2, with 10 bases aligning to TRBD2. V lost 6 bases to trimming and J lost 9 bases; unmatched junction nucleotides: 7. The length of the CDR3 is 14 residues. Per germline, CDR1 SGHVS and CDR2 FQNEAQ. The CDR3 loop is CASSTSGVNRELFF. CDR3 DNA: TGTGCCAGCAGTACTAGCGGGGTAAACAGGGAGCTGTTTTTT.

This chain uses TRBV28 with TRBJ2-7; 10 nucleotides match TRBD2. J was trimmed by 5 bases and V by 6 bases; bases with no gene match: 10. The CDR3 runs to 15 residues. Germline V gene lookup returns CDR1 MDHEN and CDR2 SYDVKM. The DNA for the CDR3 is TGTGCCAGCAGCCCCCCCAGCGGGGGGGCCCACGAGCAGTACTTC. Translating it yields CASSPPSGGAHEQYF.

This clone occurred a few times. This chain uses TRBV5-1 with TRBJ2-1; 13 positions agree with TRBD2. This CDR3 has 17 residues. Germline values: CDR1 SGHRS, CDR2 YFSETQ. V lost 4 bases, J lost 9 bases, and 13 bases stayed unmatched. The CDR3 DNA reads TGCGCCAGCAGCGTACTAGCGGGGGGGGCCGGAAGGGTTGAGCAGTTCTTC. Translating gives CASSVLAGGAGRVEQFF.

This clone appeared a few times. This chain uses TRBV27 with TRBJ1-4, with no clear D. The CDR3 totals 13 residues. Trimming left V 3 bases short and J 7 bases short, with 9 bases between. Looked up from germline, CDR1 is MNHEY and CDR2 is SMNVEV (reference sequence). The CDR3 DNA follows: TGTGCCAGCAGTTTTTTGGGAGGTGAAAAACTGTTTTTT. Amino acids: CASSFLGGEKLFF.

This chain joins TRBV6-2 or TRBV6-3 and TRBJ1-1; D gene unclear. Trimming shortened V by 2 bases and J by 6 bases, and 13 bases separated the two germline ends. The germline V gene encodes CDR1 MNHEY and CDR2 SVGEGT. CDR3 length: 14 residues. The CDR3 region is CASSYTPRLAEAFF. The DNA for the CDR3 is TGTGCCAGCAGTTACACCCCCAGGTTAGCTGAAGCTTTCTTT.

The V gene is TRBV5-1, the J gene TRBJ2-7, with D tentatively TRBD1 (5 bases). Germline V CDR1 and CDR2: SGHRS, YFSETQ. The CDR3 consists of 15 residues. The V end was cut by 4 bases, the J end by 0 bases, with 14 bases between. The CDR3 reads CASSGSGFSSYEQYF. The CDR3 DNA reads TGCGCCAGCAGCGGATCAGGGTTCTCCTCCTACGAGCAGTACTTC.

V gene TRBV6-5 combines with J gene TRBJ2-2; 8 positions agree with TRBD1. The V and J ends lost 10 bases and 6 bases, in that order; junction bases with no gene match: 10. The CDR3 spans 14 residues. Germline V gene data show CDR1 as MNHEY and CDR2 as SVGAGI. CDR3 in amino acids: CAIGQGRRAGELFF. The CDR3 nucleotides read TGTGCCATAGGACAGGGACGCCGGGCCGGGGAGCTGTTTTTT.

DNA of the CDR3: TGTGCCAGCAGTTCGGAGGTGAACACTGAAGCTTTCTTT. It encodes CASSSEVNTEAFF. The chain is built from TRBV7-9 and TRBJ1-1; no definite D call. The CDR3 extends over 13 amino acids. V was shortened by 6 bases and J by 0 bases, with 8 bases between the two germline ends. In germline, CDR1 is SEHNR, CDR2 FQNEAQ (reference sequence).

The V gene is TRBV4-2, the J gene TRBJ2-1; no clear D gene. The ends were cut back, 0 bases at V and 6 bases at J, with 6 bases in the middle. CDR1 LGHNA and CDR2 YNFKEQ come from the germline V gene. This CDR3 contains 13 residues. The CDR3 sequence is CASSQDLFNEQFF. CDR3 nucleotide sequence: TGTGCCAGCAGCCAAGATCTGTTCAATGAGCAGTTCTTC.

V and J are TRBV23-1 and TRBJ2-4; 10 nucleotides match TRBD2. TRBV23-1 is classed as an ORF, of uncertain function. This CDR3 is 15 amino acids long. After removal of 7 bases from V and 5 bases from J, the junction contained 8 bases not matched to a gene. CDR3 nucleotide sequence: TGCGCCAGCACCAGCGGGGGGGCGTCACAAAACATTCAGTACTTC. It yields the protein CASTSGGASQNIQYF.

The chain uses TRBV5-1 and TRBJ1-4; 8 positions match TRBD1. CDR3 length: 16 residues. Germline CDR1 and CDR2: SGHRS and YFSETQ. Trimming cost V 5 bases and J 5 bases; bases outside gene matches: 11. CDR3 in DNA: TGCGCCAGCAGGTTACAGGGGGGGACCCGAAATGAAAAACTGTTTTTT. Translating gives CASRLQGGTRNEKLFF.

V and J are TRBV19 and TRBJ2-5; D is uncertain. This CDR3 has 16 amino acids. V was trimmed by 2 bases and J by 1 base, leaving 14 bases between them. The germline gives CDR1 LNHDA, CDR2 SQIVND (reference sequence). The CDR3 nucleotides are TGTGCCAGTAGTATATCCAGGAATCTGGGCCAAGAGACCCAGTACTTC. Amino acids: CASSISRNLGQETQYF.

The J gene is TRBJ2-5, the V gene TRBV7-8, with D maybe TRBD1 (6 bases). CDR3 size: 17 residues. Germline CDR1 is SGHVS and CDR2 is FQNEAQ. Trimming took off 1 base at V and 7 bases at J, with 22 bases between the two ends. CDR3 in DNA: TGTGCCAGCAGCTTAGTCGAACCCGGGCCTCAAGGGGGGACCCAGTACTTC. Translating gives CASSLVEPGPQGGTQYF.

This clone occurred once. The gene calls are TRBV7-3 and TRBJ2-5; TRBD1 matches 10 bases. CDR1 and CDR2 (germline): SGHTA, FQGTGA. Unmatched junction bases numbered 8, after V lost 5 bases and J lost 5 bases. The CDR3 has 15 amino acids. CDR3 sequence: CASSPTGGRTETQYF. The CDR3 coding sequence is TGTGCCAGCAGCCCGACAGGGGGCAGGACGGAGACCCAGTACTTC.

There are a few counts of this clone. The chain has TRBV4-3 and TRBJ2-7; 7 nucleotides match TRBD1. Germline CDR1 and CDR2: LGHNA and YSLEER. This CDR3 region has 16 residues. V lost 0 bases, J lost 2 bases, and 7 bases stayed unmatched. The CDR3 DNA reads as TGCGCCAGCAGCCAAGATTCGACAGGGACAACCTACGAGCAGTACTTC. Translation: CASSQDSTGTTYEQYF.

The genes are TRBV3-1 (or the pseudogene TRBV3-2) and TRBJ1-5; D ambiguous. Germline V lookup: CDR1 LGHDT, CDR2 YNNKEL (reference sequence). The CDR3 is 13 residues long. V lost 3 bases and J 4 bases, leaving 7 bases between the germline ends. The CDR3, as DNA: TGTGCCAGCAGCCATGTACATAATCAGCCCCAGCATTTT. Amino acids: CASSHVHNQPQHF.

This clone came up once. The V and J genes are TRBV28 and TRBJ1-3; D call uncertain. The CDR3 extends over 16 amino acids. CDR1 is MDHEN, CDR2 SYDVKM, per germline. Trimming shortened V by 5 bases and J by 0 bases, and 14 bases separated the two germline ends. The CDR3 bases are TGTGCCAGCAGTCAATATCAGATCCTCTCTGGAAACACCATATATTTT. This sequence encodes CASSQYQILSGNTIYF.

As to this clone: An end of the junction differs from the germline gene, which may be a read error. The rearrangement uses TRBV5-5 and TRBJ2-7; D not resolved. Germline CDR1 is SGHKS and CDR2 is YYEKEE (reference sequence). This CDR3 comprises 13 residues. The CDR3 loop reads CASSLGPSDEQYF. The CDR3, as DNA: TGTGCCAGCAGCTTGGGTCCCTCCGACGAGCAGTACTTC.

This CDR3 is CASSRLHGGAGGSGSTDTQYF. The CDR3 DNA reads TGCGCCAGCAGCCGCCTACACGGGGGAGCGGGGGGAAGCGGTAGCACAGATACGCAGTATTTT. The chain joins TRBV4-3 to TRBJ2-3; 9 nucleotides match TRBD2. From germline, CDR1 is LGHNA and CDR2 YSLEER. V dropped 4 bases and J dropped 0; count of bases not matched to a gene: 20. The CDR3 extends over 21 amino acids.

This rearrangement joins TRBV19 to TRBJ2-4; 9 bases line up with TRBD2. Germline CDR1 LNHDA, CDR2 SQIVND (reference sequence). The junction had 10 bases not matched to a gene; V was cut back by 4 bases and J by 0 bases. CDR3 size: 18 residues. Here the CDR3 DNA reads TGTGCCAGTAGTAATGGGCTAGCGGGAAGCCTAGCCAAAAACATTCAGTACTTC. It codes for CASSNGLAGSLAKNIQYF.

The chain combines TRBV12-3 or TRBV12-4 with TRBJ1-1; 7 bases agree with TRBD1. J lost 6 bases, V lost 6 bases, and 7 bases had no gene match. The CDR3 contains 13 residues. The DNA of the CDR3 is TGTGCCAGCAGCCCGGACAGGCTAGCTGAAGCTTTCTTT. It encodes CASSPDRLAEAFF.